This T cell receptor (beta chain) derives from a study of blood T cells in healthy people across ages. The CDR3 spans 15 residues. CDR1 and CDR2 (germline): MNHEY, SMNVEV (reference sequence). After removal of 6 bases from V and 2 bases from J, the junction contained 10 bases not matched to a gene. Peripheral blood, about 10 milliliters per donor, was collected. Regarding this clonotype: The antigen is undetermined.

Study-wide results and limits: Naive CD4+ cell counts and diversity both ran higher in long-lived than in aged donors. The fall in TCR beta diversity per million T cells was roughly linear with age.

A second PCR, run for roughly 7 to 12 cycles, used a sample-barcoded 5' primer plus a J-beta primer mix. A single record per CDR3 protein comes from TCRdb applying MiXCR to the 5' RACE reads. The sample gives about 1,000,000 distinct CDR3 sequences, 40% to 45% of which show up once; approximately 17% is in the top ten. The sequenced material came from blood. The V gene is TRBV27, the J gene TRBJ2-7; 7 bases are shared with TRBD1. This clonotype originated in a woman aged 55-70 years in good health. The CDR3 DNA follows: TGTGCCAGCAGGCCCGGTGGACAGGTTCCCTACGAGCAGTACTTC. It codes for CASRPGGQVPYEQYF.